This T cell receptor (beta chain) derives from a study of T-cell memory formation after mild COVID-19. About the research overall: The two donors had largely donor-specific TCR clusters. Study findings and constraints: That cross-reactive memory joined was suggested by some responding clones appearing in pre-infection memory. Contracting clones localized mainly to CM and EM when CD4+ and mainly to EMRA when CD8+. Contracting clones from day 15 to 85 showed balanced CD4/CD8; later expanders favored CD4+.

There are many counts of this clonotype. The antigen is unknown. TCRdb used MiXCR to reprocess the 5' RACE reads, holding one entry per CDR3 protein. Of around 310,000 distinct CDR3 sequences in the sample, more than 15% were seen once. CDR1 SGHRS and CDR2 YFSETQ come from the germline V gene. V was trimmed by 4 bases and J by 0 bases, leaving 10 bases between them. This CDR3 has 14 residues. Sequencing was carried out using PBMCs or a T cell subset sorted from them (not recorded which). The receptor was derived from a man younger than 35 who had mild COVID-19 (a few samples of this study predate the infection). Cell type and time point are not known. The gene calls are TRBV5-1 and TRBJ1-1, with TRBD1 as a possible D gene (5 bases). Written as DNA, the CDR3 is TGCGCCAGCAGCGCCGGGACGCTGAACACTGAAGCTTTCTTT. Its protein product is CASSAGTLNTEAFF.